These 22 T cell receptor beta chains were all obtained from the same sample, sequenced in a study of cytomegalovirus exposure and HLA in healthy donors. Assay: immunoSEQ multiplex PCR; the TCRdb copy retains only in-frame clones and omits some. The table records about 190,000 clones, roughly 83% of them present only once. Source material: PBMCs. The receptor set was obtained from a young woman in good health and CMV-seronegative.

V gene TRBV27 combines with J gene TRBJ1-1; tentatively, D is TRBD1 (6 bases). CDR1 and CDR2 from the germline V gene are MNHEY and SMNVEV (reference sequence). Trimming took 4 bases from V and 4 from J, leaving 13 bases between them. This CDR3 spans 14 amino acids. The DNA of the CDR3 is TGTGCCAGCAGTTGGACAACAGGGACCACTGAAGCTTTCTTT. Translating it yields CASSWTTGTTEAFF.

V and J are TRBV27 and TRBJ2-6; D possibly corresponds to TRBD1 (6 bases). The CDR3 has 14 residues. The germline V gene encodes CDR1 MNHEY and CDR2 SMNVEV (reference sequence). V shed 5 bases and J shed 7 bases, with 12 bases lying between them. The CDR3 bases are TGTGCCAGCAGTATTAAACAGGGAGCCAACGTCCTGACTTTC. It is translated as CASSIKQGANVLTF.

The chain employs TRBV5-1 and TRBJ1-4; D is possibly TRBD1 (5 bases). Trimming took 0 bases from V and 5 from J, leaving 14 bases between them. Germline assignment: CDR1 SGHRS and CDR2 YFSETQ. The length of the CDR3 is 16 residues. CDR3: CASSLAGSLGNEKLFF. For the CDR3, the DNA is TGCGCCAGCAGCTTGGCAGGGTCCCTAGGGAATGAAAAACTGTTTTTT.

This sequence joins TRBV18 and TRBJ2-1, with 14 bases aligning to TRBD2. V lost 3 bases and J lost 0; bases outside the gene matches: 4. Germline CDR1 and CDR2: KGHSH and LQKENI. The CDR3 extends over 18 amino acids. The CDR3 sequence: CASSPNGLAGGSYNEQFF. The CDR3 bases are TGTGCCAGCTCACCGAACGGACTAGCGGGAGGCTCCTACAATGAGCAGTTCTTC. Full variable domain (rest looked up from reference TRBV18 and TRBJ2-1): NAGVMQNPRHLVRRRGQEARLRCSPMKGHSHVYWYRQLPEEGLKFMVYLQKENIIDESGMPKERFSAEFPKEGPSILRIQQVVRGDSAAYFCASSPNGLAGGSYNEQFFGPGTRLTVL.

The V and J genes are TRBV4-2 and TRBJ1-1; D is ambiguous. Trimming took 0 bases from V and 2 from J, leaving 10 bases between them. Per the germline V gene, CDR1 is LGHNA and CDR2 is YNFKEQ. The CDR3 is 15 residues long. CDR3 sequence reads: CASSQDPGKNTEAFF. CDR3 DNA: TGTGCCAGCAGCCAAGACCCGGGGAAAAACACTGAAGCTTTCTTT.

The rearrangement links TRBV6-1 to TRBJ2-3; TRBD1 matches 7 bases. The length of the CDR3 is 15 residues. Germline values: CDR1 MNHNS, CDR2 SASEGT. Losses at the gene ends were 2 bases for V and 1 base for J; bases not matched to a gene: 3. CDR3 bases: TGTGCCAGCAGTGAACAAACAGGGGGCACAGATACGCAGTATTTT. Translating gives CASSEQTGGTDTQYF.

This chain joins TRBV2 and TRBJ2-5; 7 nucleotides align to TRBD2. The CDR3 is 15 amino acids. Trimming at V came to 7 bases and at J to 3 bases, leaving 11 bases not matched to a gene. Germline CDR1 and CDR2: SNHLY and FYNNEI. The CDR3 DNA is TGTGCCAGCATTCTCACGCGGGGGTTTGAAGAGACCCAGTACTTC. Its translation is CASILTRGFEETQYF.

V gene TRBV2 combines with J gene TRBJ2-5, with 9 bases matching TRBD2. Germline trimming cut 3 bases from V and 4 bases from J; bases unmatched to any gene: 6. Per germline, CDR1 SNHLY and CDR2 FYNNEI. CDR3 length: 15 amino acids. The CDR3 spells CASSDGLAGRETQYF. CDR3 sequence (DNA): TGTGCCAGCAGTGACGGGCTAGCGGGGAGAGAGACCCAGTACTTC. Based on the CDR3 plus reference TRBV2 and TRBJ2-5, the full variable domain is EPEVTQTPSHQVTQMGQEVILRCVPISNHLYFYWYRQILGQKVEFLVSFYNNEISEKSEIFDDQFSVERPDGSNFTLKIRSTKLEDSAMYFCASSDGLAGRETQYFGPGTRLLVL.

The chain has TRBV20-1 and TRBJ2-3; no reliable D call. The CDR3 extends over 11 amino acids. With 7 bases removed from V and 5 bases from J, the gap between germline ends came to 10 bases. Germline values: CDR1 DFQATT, CDR2 SNEGSKA (reference sequence). The CDR3 protein is CSENSIDTQYF. In DNA form, the CDR3 reads TGCAGTGAGAATAGTATAGATACGCAGTATTTT.

The V gene is TRBV4-2, the J gene TRBJ2-7, with a tentative D call TRBD2 (6 bases). There are 14 residues in the CDR3. Germline V gives CDR1 LGHNA, CDR2 YNFKEQ. Deletions cut 1 base from V and 9 bases from J, with 16 bases between. The chain's CDR3 is CASSQVEGQSVQYF. Written as DNA, the CDR3 is TGTGCCAGCAGCCAAGTGGAGGGCCAATCTGTGCAGTACTTC.

This sequence joins TRBV29-1 and TRBJ2-7; no clear D. Trimming stripped 3 bases from V and 1 base from J, with 7 bases between. From germline, CDR1 is SQVTM and CDR2 ANQGSEA. The CDR3 loop spans 12 amino acids. The DNA of the CDR3 is TGCAGCGTTGAGGTCAGATCCTACGAGCAGTACTTC. Translating gives CSVEVRSYEQYF.

About this clone itself: The sample carries other DNA sequences with the same CDR3. The chain carries TRBV9 and TRBJ2-7, with a tentative D call TRBD1 (6 bases). CDR3 length equals 15 residues. V dropped 0 bases and J dropped 0 bases, with 10 bases sitting between them. Looked up from germline, CDR1 is SGDLS and CDR2 is YYNGEE. CDR3: CASSVGGGNSYEQYF. CDR3 nucleotide sequence: TGTGCCAGCAGCGTAGGAGGGGGTAACTCCTACGAGCAGTACTTC.

The gene calls are TRBV30 and TRBJ2-3, with 13 positions matching TRBD2. The CDR3 length is 14 residues. V shed 4 bases and J 6 bases; nucleotides not matched to a gene: 4. Germline assignment: CDR1 GTSNPN and CDR2 SVGIG (reference sequence). CDR3 loop: CAWTTSGGADTQYF. CDR3 nucleotides: TGTGCCTGGACAACTAGCGGGGGGGCCGATACGCAGTATTTT.

The CDR3 here is CASSQVGLGQPQHF. In nucleotides, the CDR3 is TGTGCCAGCAGCCAAGTGGGCCTCGGTCAGCCCCAGCATTTT. The chain combines TRBV4-2 with TRBJ1-5; D not certain. Germline V CDR1 and CDR2: LGHNA, YNFKEQ. V lost 1 base and J 6 bases, leaving 10 bases between the germline ends. The CDR3 totals 14 residues.

The V and J genes are TRBV11-3 and TRBJ2-1, with 8 nucleotides matching TRBD2. CDR3 size: 17 residues. Looked up from germline, CDR1 is SGHNT and CDR2 is YENEEA. With 0 bases clipped from V and 7 bases from J, the junction kept 11 bases outside the gene matches. CDR3 sequence (DNA): TGTGCCAGCAGCTTAGAAAGGGGCGGGGGGCCTTATAATGAGCAGTTCTTC. It specifies CASSLERGGGPYNEQFF.

The rearrangement uses TRBV6-1 and TRBJ1-1; maybe TRBD1 (5 bases). Germline V lookup: CDR1 MNHNS, CDR2 SASEGT. This CDR3 region has 12 residues. V was clipped by 10 bases and J by 3 bases, with 12 bases between them. CDR3 in DNA: TGTGCCATCCTAGACAGTTACACTGAAGCTTTCTTT. It translates to CAILDSYTEAFF.

J is TRBJ2-2 and V is TRBV6-6; D is unresolved. Germline CDR1 reads MNHNY; CDR2 reads SVGAGI (reference sequence). There are 12 residues in the CDR3. V was trimmed by 5 bases and J by 4 bases, leaving 5 bases between them. The CDR3 sequence is CASSRPTGELFF. CDR3 bases: TGTGCCAGCAGTCGTCCCACCGGGGAGCTGTTTTTT.

The J gene is TRBJ2-3, the V gene TRBV30, with a possible D match to TRBD2 (5 bases). This CDR3 is built from 12 residues. Germline CDR1 reads GTSNPN; CDR2 reads SVGIG (reference sequence). V dropped 0 bases and J dropped 4 bases, with 5 bases sitting between them. This CDR3 is CAWSVAADTQYF. As DNA, the CDR3 is TGTGCCTGGAGTGTAGCGGCAGATACGCAGTATTTT.

The CDR3 loop is CASSDRQLSNQPQHF. CDR3 nucleotides: TGTGCCAGTAGCGATAGACAGCTTAGCAATCAGCCCCAGCATTTT. This rearrangement joins TRBV19 to TRBJ1-5; D perhaps matches TRBD1 (5 bases). Trimming stripped 6 bases from V and 0 bases from J, with 12 bases between. Germline-derived CDR1 and CDR2 are LNHDA and SQIVND (reference sequence). The CDR3 runs 15 residues.

V is TRBV27 and J is TRBJ1-2; 8 bases fit TRBD1. The CDR3 totals 15 residues. CDR1 and CDR2 (germline): MNHEY, SMNVEV (reference sequence). Trimming at V came to 5 bases and at J to 8 bases, leaving 13 bases not matched to a gene. CDR3 sequence: CASSLSRGQIGGYTF. In nucleotides, the CDR3 is TGTGCCAGCAGTCTCAGCAGGGGGCAAATTGGAGGCTACACCTTC.

In its sample, this clone was seen a few times. The chain links TRBV19 to TRBJ1-4; D gene ambiguous. The V gene's germline CDR1 is LNHDA and CDR2 SQIVND (reference sequence). CDR3 length equals 14 residues. Trimming took 6 bases from V and 7 from J, leaving 15 bases between them. This CDR3 reads CASRPDSRGEKLFF. The DNA of the CDR3 is TGTGCCAGTAGGCCCGACTCCCGGGGTGAAAAACTGTTTTTT.

The chain recombines TRBV6-5 with TRBJ2-3; TRBD1 aligns across 9 bases. CDR1 is MNHEY, CDR2 SVGAGI, per germline. Trimming at V came to 6 bases and at J to 6 bases, leaving 7 bases not matched to a gene. The CDR3 is 14 residues long. CDR3 residues: CASSLTGGGDTQYF. CDR3 in DNA: TGTGCCAGCAGCCTGACAGGGGGGGGCGATACGCAGTATTTT.